This TCR beta chain was recorded in a study of CD8 T cells in ankylosing spondylitis. Note on this clonotype: Its antigen is unknown.

TCRdb fed the 5' RACE reads into MiXCR, producing one record per CDR3 protein. The repertoire includes 270,000 or so distinct CDR3 sequences, about a sixth of them detected once, and about a third sits in the top ten. Study-level findings and limits: Reportedly, disease-linked clones are significantly enriched in ankylosing spondylitis patients' matched synovial fluid. Disease-associated clonotypes exhibited CD8+ identity and were relatively infrequent in peripheral blood.

The CDR3 runs to 13 residues. Trimming cost V 3 bases and J 2 bases, with 8 bases left between them. Germline V gives CDR1 MNHEY, CDR2 SMNVEV (reference sequence). The chain employs TRBV27 and TRBJ2-7; D is tentatively TRBD1 or TRBD2 (5 bases each). The sequenced sample consisted of blood, either unsorted or a sorted T cell fraction (not recorded which). The receptor was isolated from a male donor with ankylosing spondylitis or in good health (not recorded which). The CDR3 loop reads CASSFLGAYEQYF. CDR3 DNA sequence: TGTGCCAGCAGTTTCTTGGGGGCCTACGAGCAGTACTTC.